Here is one T cell receptor beta chain with its context. The record originates from a study of shared clonotypes between healthy human individuals. Looked up from germline, CDR1 is SGDLS and CDR2 is YYNGEE. Trimming stripped 4 bases from V and 3 bases from J, with 7 bases between. This CDR3 region has 12 residues. Across several immunoSEQ plates, the genomic DNA of each subset was split evenly. In the sorted-subset replicate PCRs, roughly 210 ng DNA, 25,000 to 35,000 T cell genomes, was used. As originally analysed: Junction-only sequences without quality scores came from ImmunoSEQ, so filtering differed. TCRdb's table, derived via immunoSEQ multiplex PCR, lists solely in-frame clones and lacks some. V and J calls and clone size are copied from that table; D and trimming were computed from the DNA. The sample yields a few million clones, over 85% seen once.

The sequence was obtained from a man in his late teens or twenties in good health. This chain uses TRBV9 with TRBJ1-2; D is unclear. The sequenced sample was naive CD4+ T cells sorted from blood. The subset here: CD45RA+ positively selected. The CDR3 loop is CASSFCHYGYTF. The CDR3 DNA sequence: TGTGCCAGCAGCTTTTGCCACTATGGCTACACCTTC. Full variable domain (remainder filled in from reference TRBV9 and TRBJ1-2): DSGVTQTPKHLITATGQRVTLRCSPRSGDLSVYWYQQSLDQGLQFLIQYYNGEERAKGNILERFSAQQFPDLHSELNLSSLELGDSALYFCASSFCHYGYTFGSGTRLTVV.